This TCR beta chain emerged from a study of blood T cell repertoires in COVID-19. Looking at the study overall: The analysed material was cDNA or gDNA that came from T cells, B-cell-depleted T cells, or PBMCs.

Generated by immunoSEQ multiplex PCR, the TCRdb table keeps only in-frame clones and is missing some. This sample carries tens of thousands of clones, around nine tenths of them seen once, and the ten largest clones take around 2%. Germline V gives CDR1 SGHAT, CDR2 FQNNGV. The CDR3 totals 12 residues. The ends were cut back, 1 base at V and 7 bases at J, with 6 bases in the middle. Sequencing was performed on peripheral blood. This receptor was obtained from a human donor in a cohort sampled during active COVID-19. The chain joins TRBV11-2 to TRBJ2-3; D is ambiguous. The CDR3 reads CASSLGVNTQYF. CDR3 nucleotides: TGTGCCAGCAGCTTAGGAGTAAATACGCAGTATTTT.